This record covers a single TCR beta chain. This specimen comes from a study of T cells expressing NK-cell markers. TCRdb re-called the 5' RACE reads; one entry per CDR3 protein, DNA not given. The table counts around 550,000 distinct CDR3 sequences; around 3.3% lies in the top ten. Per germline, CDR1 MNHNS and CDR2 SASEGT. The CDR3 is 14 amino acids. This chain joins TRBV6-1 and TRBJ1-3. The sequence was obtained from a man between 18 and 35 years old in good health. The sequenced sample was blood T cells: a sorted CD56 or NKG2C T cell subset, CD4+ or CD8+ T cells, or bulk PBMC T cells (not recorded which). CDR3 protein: CASRPSNSGNTIYF.